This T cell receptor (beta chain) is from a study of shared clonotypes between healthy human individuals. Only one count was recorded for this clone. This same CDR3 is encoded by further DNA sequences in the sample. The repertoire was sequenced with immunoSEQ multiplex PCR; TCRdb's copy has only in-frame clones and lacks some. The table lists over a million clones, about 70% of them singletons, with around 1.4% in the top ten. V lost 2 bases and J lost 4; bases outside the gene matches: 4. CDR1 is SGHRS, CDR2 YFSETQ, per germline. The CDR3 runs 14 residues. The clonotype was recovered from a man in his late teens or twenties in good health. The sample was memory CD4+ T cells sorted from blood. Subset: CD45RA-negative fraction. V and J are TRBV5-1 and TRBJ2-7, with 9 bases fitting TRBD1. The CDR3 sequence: CASSLTGGGYEQYF. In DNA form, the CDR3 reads TGCGCCAGCAGCTTAACAGGGGGCGGGTACGAGCAGTACTTC.